This T cell receptor (beta chain) was sequenced in a study of T cell responses to AZD1222 COVID-19 vaccine. The CDR3 runs to 15 residues. With 2 bases removed from V and 4 bases from J, the gap between germline ends came to 15 bases. Germline V gene data show CDR1 as ENHRY and CDR2 as SYGVKD. Clones were read by immunoSEQ multiplex PCR, and TCRdb kept only the in-frame ones, dropping some. In the table there are nearly 110,000 clones, around nine tenths of which are singletons. The sample here was peripheral blood, taken 28 days after the second AZD1222 dose. The clonotype comes from an adult who received the AZD1222 COVID-19 vaccine. This chain uses TRBV10-3 with TRBJ2-7; perhaps TRBD2 as D (5 bases). CDR3 sequence reads: CAISESLAVPYEQYF. For the CDR3, the DNA is TGTGCCATCAGTGAGAGTCTAGCCGTTCCTTACGAGCAGTACTTC.